These 3 T cell receptor beta chains share one sample of origin, sequenced in a study of neurological immune-mediated disorders. From the 5' RACE reads, TCRdb called clonotypes with MiXCR, one entry per CDR3 protein. The table shows more than 15,000 distinct CDR3 sequences, with roughly 3% occurring only once. The sequencing sample was made of CD8+ T cells from blood. These receptors were obtained from a woman aged 35 to 49 in good health.

This clonotype was seen ten or more times. This chain joins TRBV25-1 and TRBJ2-6, with 8 bases fitting TRBD1. CDR1 and CDR2 from the germline V gene are MGHDK and SYGVNS. Germline trimming cut 4 bases from V and 1 base from J; bases unmatched to any gene: 12. The CDR3 is made up of 19 amino acids. CDR3 sequence (DNA): TGTGCCAGCAGTGCCGGGCCAAGACAGGGGAGGTCTGGGGCCAACGTCCTGACTTTC. Translation gives CASSAGPRQGRSGANVLTF.

This clonotype was recorded many times. The chain is built from TRBV6-5 and TRBJ2-7; D uncertain. This CDR3 is built from 15 residues. Germline loops: CDR1 MNHEY, CDR2 SVGAGI. V was clipped by 2 bases and J by 5 bases, with 16 bases between them. CDR3 residues: CASSYMGSVMHEQYF. The CDR3 nucleotides read TGTGCCAGCAGTTACATGGGTAGTGTCATGCACGAGCAGTACTTC.

In its sample, this clonotype ranks as medium-sized. This chain joins TRBV5-1 and TRBJ1-1; D is uncertain. V lost 1 base, J lost 2 bases, and 9 bases lay in between. Germline lookup yields CDR1 SGHRS and CDR2 YFSETQ. The CDR3 totals 14 residues. The CDR3 here is CASSLRQANTEAFF. CDR3 bases: TGCGCCAGCAGCTTGAGGCAGGCCAACACTGAAGCTTTCTTT.